A single sample is the source of the 9 T cell receptor beta chains below, sequenced in a study of T cell changes during pregnancy in multiple sclerosis. Profiled with immunoSEQ multiplex PCR; TCRdb holds only in-frame clones, not every one. This table has 40,000 to 45,000 clones, over 75% appearing once. The sequences come from CD4+ T cells from peripheral blood mononuclear cells, collected before pregnancy. These receptors were obtained from a female donor with multiple sclerosis, enrolled in a pregnancy study.

The chain links TRBV2 to TRBJ2-1, with TRBD1 as a possible D gene (6 bases). This CDR3 has 13 residues. Germline V gene data show CDR1 as SNHLY and CDR2 as FYNNEI. The V and J ends lost 5 bases and 7 bases respectively, with 12 bases between them. CDR3 nucleotides: TGTGCCAGCAGTAATCTAGGGGGAAATGAGCAGTTCTTC. Translating gives CASSNLGGNEQFF. Drawing the rest from reference TRBV2 and TRBJ2-1, the complete variable domain is EPEVTQTPSHQVTQMGQEVILRCVPISNHLYFYWYRQILGQKVEFLVSFYNNEISEKSEIFDDQFSVERPDGSNFTLKIRSTKLEDSAMYFCASSNLGGNEQFFGPGTRLTVL.

This sequence joins TRBV7-2 and TRBJ1-5; 7 bases are a match to TRBD1. This CDR3 has 15 residues. Germline loops: CDR1 SGHTA, CDR2 FQGNSA. V shed 2 bases and J 5 bases; nucleotides not matched to a gene: 6. The CDR3 region has the DNA TGTGCCAGCAGCTTACAAGGGGGCGGGGATCAGCCCCAGCATTTT. Its protein product is CASSLQGGGDQPQHF.

The chain is built from TRBV7-2 and TRBJ1-2; D possibly corresponds to TRBD1 (5 bases). The CDR3 has 13 residues. Germline CDR1 SGHTA, CDR2 FQGNSA. V was cut by 5 bases and J by 8 bases, with 15 bases left in between. CDR3 DNA: TGTGCCAGCAGCCTCAGGGCCTGGGGCGGCTACACCTTC. Protein sequence: CASSLRAWGGYTF.

This chain links TRBV9 with TRBJ2-3; 8 nucleotides line up with TRBD2. Germline trimming cut 4 bases from V and 1 base from J; bases unmatched to any gene: 14. Looked up from germline, CDR1 is SGDLS and CDR2 is YYNGEE. The length of the CDR3 is 18 residues. In DNA form, the CDR3 reads TGTGCCAGCAGCCCCCCCTCTGGTAGCGGGATAGGCACAGATACGCAGTATTTT. Translation: CASSPPSGSGIGTDTQYF.

The V gene is TRBV12-5, the J gene TRBJ1-3; 7 bases agree with TRBD1. Unmatched junction bases numbered 24, after V lost 0 bases and J lost 4 bases. CDR3 length: 22 amino acids. Per the germline V gene, CDR1 is LGHNT and CDR2 is FRNRAP. CDR3 DNA: TGTGCTAGTGGTTTGGTACTCGGGCCATTTACAGGGGTGGACGAATCAGGAAACACCATATATTTT. Protein sequence: CASGLVLGPFTGVDESGNTIYF.

The rearrangement links TRBV10-3 to TRBJ2-1; 9 bases fit TRBD2. This CDR3 has 17 amino acids. Germline values: CDR1 ENHRY, CDR2 SYGVKD. Losses at the gene ends were 6 bases for V and 2 bases for J; bases not matched to a gene: 11. Written as DNA, the CDR3 is TGTGCCATCAGGAACACCGTAGCGGGGGAGGCCTACAATGAGCAGTTCTTC. Encoded protein: CAIRNTVAGEAYNEQFF.

CDR3 coding DNA: TGCGCCAGCAGCCAAGTGCCTAGCGCCGAGCAGTTCTTC. Its protein is CASSQVPSAEQFF. The chain is built from TRBV4-3 and TRBJ2-1, with D possibly being TRBD2 (6 bases). CDR3 length equals 13 residues. The germline V and J ends were trimmed by 1 base and 10 bases, with 11 bases remaining between them. CDR1 is LGHNA, CDR2 YSLEER, per germline.

This chain connects TRBV7-9 to TRBJ1-2; D may be TRBD1 (6 bases). The CDR3 has 13 residues. Trimming cost V 5 bases and J 2 bases, with 9 bases left between them. The germline gives CDR1 SEHNR, CDR2 FQNEAQ (reference sequence). The CDR3 nucleotides are TGTGCCAGCAGCGTCGGACAGAACTATGGCTACACCTTC. Amino acids: CASSVGQNYGYTF.

This chain uses TRBV27 with TRBJ1-2; TRBD1 might be the D (5 bases). Germline V lookup: CDR1 MNHEY, CDR2 SMNVEV (reference sequence). The CDR3 is 15 amino acids. The V gene lost 4 bases and the J gene lost 4 bases, with 16 bases spanning the gap. CDR3 nucleotides: TGTGCCAGCAGTTCCCAGGGTCCCGCAATCTATGGCTACACCTTC. Translated, it gives CASSSQGPAIYGYTF.